The 27 T cell receptor beta chains presented below share a single source sample, sequenced in a study of T cell responses to AZD1222 COVID-19 vaccine. The data were produced by immunoSEQ multiplex PCR, yet TCRdb's version contains in-frame clones alone and is incomplete. The table records roughly 130,000 clones, roughly 90% of them present only once. The sequencing used peripheral blood, collected on day 0 of AZD1222 vaccination. The receptors stem from an adult in good health.

J is TRBJ1-6 and V is TRBV18, with 7 bases lining up with TRBD1. The ends lost 4 bases at V and 8 bases at J; junction bases unmatched: 11. Germline V lookup: CDR1 KGHSH, CDR2 LQKENI. This CDR3 is 16 amino acids long. The CDR3: CASSLTSQGQDSPLHF. The CDR3 region has the DNA TGTGCCAGCTCACTAACTTCACAGGGGCAAGATTCACCCCTCCACTTT.

This sequence joins TRBV9 and TRBJ1-2, with TRBD1 identical over 7 bases. The CDR3 contains 15 residues. V gave up 5 bases and J gave up 0 bases; unmatched junction bases: 7. Per the germline V gene, CDR1 is SGDLS and CDR2 is YYNGEE. The CDR3 spells CASRGTGVPNYGYTF. The CDR3 DNA reads as TGTGCCAGCAGAGGAACAGGGGTGCCTAACTATGGCTACACCTTC.

The chain links TRBV30 to TRBJ1-4; TRBD1 is a possible D gene (5 bases). V shed 3 bases and J shed 8 bases, with 19 bases lying between them. The CDR3 has 15 amino acids. The germline V gene encodes CDR1 GTSNPN and CDR2 SVGIG (reference sequence). CDR3 DNA sequence: TGTGCCTGGAGCCCTACCGGGGGGAACGGGGAAAAACTGTTTTTT. As protein: CAWSPTGGNGEKLFF.

The chain recombines TRBV3-1 (or the pseudogene TRBV3-2) with TRBJ2-7; 10 nucleotides align to TRBD2. The CDR3 has 16 amino acids. Losses at the gene ends were 0 bases for V and 2 bases for J; bases not matched to a gene: 4. Germline V CDR1 and CDR2: LGHDT, YNNKEL (reference sequence). CDR3 region: CASSQETSGSPYEQYF. DNA of the CDR3: TGTGCCAGCAGCCAAGAGACTAGCGGGTCCCCCTACGAGCAGTACTTC.

This clone was seen only once. This chain uses TRBV18 with TRBJ2-1; TRBD2 matches 7 bases. The junction had 13 bases not matched to a gene; V was cut back by 3 bases and J by 8 bases. The CDR3 is 16 residues long. Germline lookup yields CDR1 KGHSH and CDR2 LQKENI. The CDR3 reads CASSPSLGRGSHEQFF. The CDR3 DNA sequence: TGTGCCAGCTCACCGTCCTTGGGGCGGGGGAGCCATGAGCAGTTCTTC.

The chain links TRBV27 to TRBJ1-2; the D is unclear. Germline V gives CDR1 MNHEY, CDR2 SMNVEV (reference sequence). The CDR3 loop spans 13 amino acids. Trimming left V 6 bases short and J 8 bases short, with 16 bases between. The CDR3 sequence: CASSHDEGYGYTF. The CDR3 DNA reads TGTGCCAGCAGCCATGACGAAGGGTACGGCTACACCTTC.

This chain links TRBV10-3 with TRBJ2-1; unclear D gene. Germline loops: CDR1 ENHRY, CDR2 SYGVKD. Trimming removed 0 bases at V and 6 bases at J, with 0 bases between. This CDR3 contains 11 residues. This CDR3 is CAISESNEQFF. The CDR3, as DNA: TGTGCCATCAGTGAGTCCAATGAGCAGTTCTTC.

The rearrangement joins TRBV7-9 to TRBJ2-7; 7 positions match TRBD2. The CDR3 loop spans 15 amino acids. Trimming removed 5 bases from V and 3 bases from J; junction bases left unmatched: 10. The germline V gene encodes CDR1 SEHNR and CDR2 FQNEAQ (reference sequence). Here the CDR3 DNA reads TGTGCCAGCAGCGGGGGGGATGTCCCCAACTACGAGCAGTACTTC. It specifies CASSGGDVPNYEQYF.

The V and J genes are TRBV4-1 and TRBJ2-1; 14 bases line up with TRBD2. Germline V gene data show CDR1 as MGHRA and CDR2 as YSYEKL. CDR3 size: 15 residues. V lost 0 bases, J lost 16 bases, and 8 bases stayed unmatched. CDR3 in amino acids: CASSQEVGLAGGRFF. CDR3 bases: TGCGCCAGCAGCCAAGAAGTCGGACTAGCGGGAGGTCGATTCTTC.

This clone was recorded only once. CDR3 nucleotides: TGTGCCAGCAGCGTAGCCCCCGGACTAGCGGGCAACGAGCAGTACTTC. This codes for CASSVAPGLAGNEQYF. This chain links TRBV9 with TRBJ2-7, with 11 bases matching TRBD2. V gave up 0 bases and J gave up 5 bases; unmatched junction bases: 7. Germline assignment: CDR1 SGDLS and CDR2 YYNGEE. This CDR3 is built from 16 residues. Full variable domain (outside the CDR3, taken from reference TRBV9 and TRBJ2-7): DSGVTQTPKHLITATGQRVTLRCSPRSGDLSVYWYQQSLDQGLQFLIQYYNGEERAKGNILERFSAQQFPDLHSELNLSSLELGDSALYFCASSVAPGLAGNEQYFGPGTRLTVT.

The chain joins TRBV7-6 to TRBJ1-5, with D possibly being TRBD1 (5 bases). Germline V lookup: CDR1 SGHVS, CDR2 FNYEAQ. V lost 4 bases, J lost 2 bases, and 12 bases lay in between. CDR3 size: 15 residues. The CDR3 DNA follows: TGTGCCAGCAGCTCTGTTGCGGGACGCAATCAGCCCCAGCATTTT. Protein: CASSSVAGRNQPQHF.

This clone has only one observation. The chain uses TRBV19 and TRBJ2-7, with 9 bases that match TRBD2. The CDR3 runs to 19 residues. V lost 5 bases to trimming and J lost 0 bases; unmatched junction nucleotides: 17. CDR1 is LNHDA, CDR2 SQIVND, per germline (reference sequence). The DNA of the CDR3 is TGTGCCAGTAGTCGGGCCATCGAACTAGCGGGCCCGAGCTCCTACGAGCAGTACTTC. This gives the protein CASSRAIELAGPSSYEQYF.

The chain employs TRBV5-8 and TRBJ2-7, with 10 bases identical to TRBD2. This CDR3 is built from 17 residues. CDR1 is SGHTS, CDR2 YDEGEE, per germline. Germline trimming cut 3 bases from V and 3 bases from J; bases unmatched to any gene: 12. CDR3 bases: TGTGCCAGCAGCTACGGGACTAGCGAAATAGAGCTCTACGAGCAGTACTTC. Its protein product is CASSYGTSEIELYEQYF.

This clone was observed a single time. V gene TRBV5-1 combines with J gene TRBJ1-1; 9 bases are a match to TRBD1. Unmatched junction bases numbered 9, after V lost 3 bases and J lost 0 bases. The CDR3 is 17 residues long. In germline, CDR1 is SGHRS, CDR2 YFSETQ. The CDR3 is CASSSYKQGALNTEAFF. The CDR3 region has the DNA TGCGCCAGCAGCTCTTATAAACAGGGGGCCCTGAACACTGAAGCTTTCTTT. The full variable domain, completed using reference TRBV5-1 and TRBJ1-1, is KAGVTQTPRYLIKTRGQQVTLSCSPISGHRSVSWYQQTPGQGLQFLFEYFSETQRNKGNFPGRFSGRQFSNSRSEMNVSTLELGDSALYLCASSSYKQGALNTEAFFGQGTRLTVV.

This chain links TRBV5-1 with TRBJ2-1; 10 bases match TRBD2. This CDR3 has 15 residues. V trimming: 0 bases; J trimming: 7 bases; junction bases outside the gene matches: 4. Germline assignment: CDR1 SGHRS and CDR2 YFSETQ. CDR3 coding DNA: TGCGCCAGCAGCTTGGCGGGACTAGCGTCAAATGAGCAGTTCTTC. Amino acids: CASSLAGLASNEQFF. The complete variable domain, with remaining parts taken from reference TRBV5-1 and TRBJ2-1, reads KAGVTQTPRYLIKTRGQQVTLSCSPISGHRSVSWYQQTPGQGLQFLFEYFSETQRNKGNFPGRFSGRQFSNSRSEMNVSTLELGDSALYLCASSLAGLASNEQFFGPGTRLTVL.

The rearrangement joins TRBV2 to TRBJ1-4, with D uncertain. The V gene lost 6 bases and the J gene lost 0 bases, with 8 bases spanning the gap. CDR1 is SNHLY, CDR2 FYNNEI, per germline. This CDR3 has 14 residues. CDR3 protein: CASRAGSTNEKLFF. CDR3 nucleotides: TGTGCCAGCAGGGCTGGGTCAACTAATGAAAAACTGTTTTTT.

This rearrangement joins TRBV3-1 (or the pseudogene TRBV3-2) to TRBJ1-6; TRBD1 matches 7 bases. The V gene's germline CDR1 is LGHDT and CDR2 YNNKEL (reference sequence). V was pared by 4 bases and J by 13 bases, with 16 bases of the junction left unmatched. The CDR3 loop spans 16 amino acids. The DNA for the CDR3 is TGTGCCAGCAGCCCCTGGGGTCGGGACAGAGGCTCGCCCCTCCACTTT. Its protein product is CASSPWGRDRGSPLHF.

This chain joins TRBV12-3 or TRBV12-4 and TRBJ1-2; D not resolved. CDR3 length: 13 residues. V lost 4 bases to trimming and J lost 5 bases, with 11 bases between them. CDR3 loop: CASSYGVDYGYTF. The DNA for the CDR3 is TGTGCCAGCAGTTATGGGGTCGATTATGGCTACACCTTC.

This chain connects TRBV6-1 to TRBJ2-7; perhaps TRBD1 as D (5 bases). The germline V and J ends were trimmed by 6 bases and 6 bases, with 15 bases remaining between them. There are 13 residues in the CDR3. The V gene's germline CDR1 is MNHNS and CDR2 SASEGT. CDR3 region: CASSLLGATEQYF. The CDR3 DNA is TGTGCCAGCAGCCTGCTAGGGGCGACCGAGCAGTACTTC.

This chain uses TRBV27 with TRBJ2-3; 11 nucleotides agree with TRBD2. The germline V gene has CDR1 MNHEY and CDR2 SMNVEV (reference sequence). V was clipped by 10 bases and J by 2 bases; unmatched bases: 11. The length of the CDR3 is 16 residues. CDR3 sequence reads: CAISTRTSGFTDTQYF. In nucleotides, the CDR3 is TGTGCCATTTCAACCCGGACTAGCGGGTTCACAGATACGCAGTATTTT.

V usage is TRBV30 and J usage is TRBJ1-1; D call uncertain. CDR1 is GTSNPN and CDR2 is SVGIG in the germline V gene (reference sequence). V was shortened by 7 bases and J by 1 base, with 13 bases between the two germline ends. The CDR3 runs to 13 residues. DNA for the CDR3: TGTGCCTCCACCGGTTGGGCGAACACTGAAGCTTTCTTT. It translates to CASTGWANTEAFF. The full variable domain, in which reference TRBV30 and TRBJ1-1 provide the parts outside the CDR3, is SQTIHQWPATLVQPVGSPLSLECTVEGTSNPNLYWYRQAAGRGLQLLFYSVGIGQISSEVPQNLSASRPQDRQFILSSKKLLLSDSGFYLCASTGWANTEAFFGQGTRLTVV.

V usage is TRBV5-4 and J usage is TRBJ2-7, with a possible D match to TRBD1 (6 bases). Trimming cost V 4 bases and J 1 base, with 9 bases left between them. The CDR3 consists of 13 residues. Germline values: CDR1 SGHNT, CDR2 YYREEE (reference sequence). The CDR3 loop reads CASSHGTSYEQYF. As DNA, the CDR3 is TGTGCCAGCAGCCATGGGACATCCTACGAGCAGTACTTC.

The chain links TRBV19 to TRBJ1-5; D is uncertain. This CDR3 is built from 14 residues. V was trimmed by 3 bases and J by 5 bases, leaving 11 bases between them. From germline, CDR1 is LNHDA and CDR2 SQIVND (reference sequence). In DNA form, the CDR3 reads TGTGCCAGTAGTATTCGAAGGGCTGATCAGCCCCAGCATTTT. Its translation: CASSIRRADQPQHF.

This sequence joins TRBV7-9 and TRBJ1-1; no firm D call. V dropped 2 bases and J dropped 6 bases, with 10 bases sitting between them. CDR1 SEHNR and CDR2 FQNEAQ come from the germline V gene (reference sequence). The CDR3 runs to 13 residues. As DNA, the CDR3 is TGTGCCAGCAGCTTATTTCTACCACCTGAAGCTTTCTTT. Its translation is CASSLFLPPEAFF.

J is TRBJ2-1 and V is TRBV7-3; tentative D call: TRBD1 (7 bases). This CDR3 has 15 amino acids. The germline V gene has CDR1 SGHTA and CDR2 FQGTGA. The ends were cut back, 3 bases at V and 2 bases at J, with 11 bases in the middle. As DNA, the CDR3 is TGTGCCAGCAGCTTCAGGGGGGACACCTACAATGAGCAGTTCTTC. Protein: CASSFRGDTYNEQFF.

The V and J genes are TRBV3-1 (or the pseudogene TRBV3-2) and TRBJ1-2; D might be TRBD1 (5 bases). CDR1 LGHDT and CDR2 YNNKEL come from the germline V gene (reference sequence). V lost 3 bases, J lost 7 bases, and 18 bases lay in between. This CDR3 has 15 amino acids. The CDR3 loop is CASSHRSQGLFGYTF. CDR3 nucleotides: TGTGCCAGCAGCCACCGCAGCCAGGGCCTCTTTGGCTACACCTTC.

The rearrangement links TRBV6-6 to TRBJ1-1; D unclear. Germline assignment: CDR1 MNHNY and CDR2 SVGAGI (reference sequence). The CDR3 spans 11 residues. The V end was cut by 8 bases, the J end by 4 bases, with 8 bases between. CDR3 region: CASYSGTEAFF. In nucleotides, the CDR3 is TGTGCCAGCTACAGCGGCACTGAAGCTTTCTTT.